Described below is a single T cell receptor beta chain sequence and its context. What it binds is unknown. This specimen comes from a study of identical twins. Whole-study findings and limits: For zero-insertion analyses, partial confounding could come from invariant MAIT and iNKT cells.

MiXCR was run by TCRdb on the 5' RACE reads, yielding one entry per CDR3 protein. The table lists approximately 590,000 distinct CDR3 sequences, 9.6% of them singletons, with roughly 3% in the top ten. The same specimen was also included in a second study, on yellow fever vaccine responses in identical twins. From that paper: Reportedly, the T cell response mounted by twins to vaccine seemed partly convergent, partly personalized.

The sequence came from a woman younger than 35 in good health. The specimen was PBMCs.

CDR3 sequence: CSVGGVYEQYF. DNA of the CDR3: TGCAGCGTTGGCGGGGTATACGAGCAGTACTTC. The chain combines TRBV29-1 with TRBJ2-7; the D gene is possibly TRBD2 (6 bases). CDR3 length: 11 residues. Germline V gives CDR1 SQVTM, CDR2 ANQGSEA. Trimming left V 4 bases short and J 4 bases short, with 8 bases between.